In this sample, the clone carrying this T cell receptor beta chain turned up many times. Its matching antigen is unknown. The data derive from a study of read filtering for tumor transcriptome and immune sequencing. Molecular barcoded adaptors covering alpha/delta and beta/gamma chains were used on roughly 400 ng RNA. MiXCR, applied by TCRdb to the reads, yields one record per CDR3 protein. This table has over 50,000 distinct CDR3 sequences, approximately 13% appearing once. The study's findings and limits: Single-read clonotypes: 80% to 90% of IR-seq clonotypes (roughly 4% of reads), 74.6% of RNA-seq clonotypes (roughly 45% of reads). Even smaller IR-seq throughput identified most shared clonotypes. The CD138-negative fraction was mixed bone marrow immune cells, not pure T cells.

V dropped 1 base and J dropped 4 bases, with 10 bases sitting between them. Germline-derived CDR1 and CDR2 are SGHVS and FQNEAQ. The CDR3 is 14 amino acids. The J gene is TRBJ2-5, the V gene TRBV7-8; unclear D gene. The sample was a population of CD138-negative cells sorted from bone marrow. The receptor was isolated from a donor at least 40 years old with multiple myeloma. The DNA for the CDR3 is TGTGCCAGCAGCTTAGACTCCACCCCAGAGACCCAGTACTTC. Protein product: CASSLDSTPETQYF.